Below, 11 T cell receptor beta chains from the same sample are listed, as sequenced in a study of blood T cell repertoires in COVID-19. The assay was immunoSEQ multiplex PCR, and TCRdb's table has in-frame clones only and misses some. The profile covers approximately 110,000 clones, with 84% appearing a single time and 6.5% to 8% taken by the ten largest. The sequenced sample consisted of peripheral blood. All receptors derive from a woman aged 50 to 65 with acute or convalescent COVID-19.

The chain carries TRBV28 and TRBJ1-5, with D tentatively TRBD1 (6 bases). CDR1 is MDHEN and CDR2 is SYDVKM in the germline V gene. CDR3 length equals 16 residues. V was trimmed by 6 bases and J by 0 bases, leaving 15 bases between them. CDR3 DNA sequence: TGTGCCAGCAGAATCCCCGGGACATATAGCAATCAGCCCCAGCATTTT. This sequence encodes CASRIPGTYSNQPQHF.

This chain connects TRBV18 to TRBJ1-1, with D uncertain. Germline V gene sequence: CDR1 KGHSH, CDR2 LQKENI. V dropped 3 bases and J dropped 5 bases, with 13 bases sitting between them. The CDR3 runs 14 residues. The CDR3 region has the DNA TGTGCCAGCTCACCGTACAAGTCCGGGACTGAAGCTTTCTTT. This codes for CASSPYKSGTEAFF.

J is TRBJ1-1 and V is TRBV5-1; no definite D call. Germline V gene data show CDR1 as SGHRS and CDR2 as YFSETQ. The CDR3 has 15 residues. Trimming cost V 0 bases and J 1 base, with 10 bases left between them. In DNA, the CDR3 is TGCGCCAGCAGCTTGGTGGGCACAAGGAACACTGAAGCTTTCTTT. It specifies CASSLVGTRNTEAFF.

The chain links TRBV10-3 to TRBJ2-5; 16 nucleotides agree with TRBD2. In germline, CDR1 is ENHRY, CDR2 SYGVKD. The CDR3 totals 18 residues. Trimming took 6 bases from V and 5 from J; bases not matched to a gene: 12. CDR3 region: CAISRTGTSGGAGETQYF. CDR3 coding DNA: TGTGCCATCAGCAGGACCGGGACTAGCGGGGGGGCCGGTGAGACCCAGTACTTC.

V is TRBV1 and J is TRBJ1-2; the table calls TRBD1, which could not be checked here. TRBV1 is deemed a pseudogene. CDR3 length: 13 residues. The CDR3 spells CTSSQVGQGVHTF. The CDR3 DNA reads as TGCACCAGCAGCCAAGTCGGACAGGGGGTCCACACCTTC.

The rearrangement links TRBV9 to TRBJ2-7; 7 positions match TRBD1. In germline, CDR1 is SGDLS, CDR2 YYNGEE. J was trimmed by 1 base and V by 3 bases; bases with no gene match: 4. CDR3 length: 14 residues. The CDR3 coding sequence is TGTGCCAGCAGCGGGGACAGACTTTCCTACGAGCAGTACTTC. Translating gives CASSGDRLSYEQYF.

The gene calls are TRBV6-5 and TRBJ2-3, with 7 nucleotides matching TRBD1. Trimming cost V 4 bases and J 7 bases; bases outside gene matches: 14. This CDR3 region has 16 residues. CDR1 is MNHEY, CDR2 SVGAGI, per germline. The CDR3 coding sequence is TGTGCCAGCAGTTCTACACCCCGGACAGGCCTGTATACGCAGTATTTT. Protein product: CASSSTPRTGLYTQYF.

The CDR3 region is CASSRVVNTEAFF. Written as DNA, the CDR3 is TGTGCCAGCAGTCGAGTCGTGAACACTGAAGCTTTCTTT. The chain couples TRBV3-1 (or the pseudogene TRBV3-2) to TRBJ1-1, with D unclear. From germline, CDR1 is LGHDT and CDR2 YNNKEL (reference sequence). This CDR3 is built from 13 residues. V gave up 6 bases and J gave up 0 bases, with 8 bases separating them.

The chain uses TRBV3-1 (or the pseudogene TRBV3-2) and TRBJ2-6; 7 nucleotides align to TRBD2. The CDR3 runs 19 residues. J was trimmed by 0 bases and V by 1 base; bases with no gene match: 9. The germline gives CDR1 LGHDT, CDR2 YNNKEL (reference sequence). The CDR3 loop is CASSQVAGRGFSGANVLTF. The CDR3 bases are TGTGCCAGCAGCCAAGTGGCAGGGAGGGGATTCTCTGGGGCCAACGTCCTGACTTTC.

The V call is TRBV19, the J call TRBJ1-2; the match to TRBD1 covers 8 bases. V trimming: 2 bases; J trimming: 4 bases; junction bases outside the gene matches: 6. The V gene's germline CDR1 is LNHDA and CDR2 SQIVND (reference sequence). CDR3 length: 15 residues. The CDR3 nucleotides read TGTGCCAGTAGTATAAGAGGACAGGGACTCTATGGCTACACCTTC. It yields the protein CASSIRGQGLYGYTF.

This clone was found once. The rearrangement links TRBV10-3 to TRBJ1-4, with D unresolved. V was clipped by 0 bases and J by 4 bases, with 15 bases between them. This CDR3 comprises 17 residues. Germline CDR1 is ENHRY and CDR2 is SYGVKD. CDR3 in DNA: TGTGCCATCAGTGAGTCGGTGGTGGGGAGAGGTAATGAAAAACTGTTTTTT. As protein: CAISESVVGRGNEKLFF.